This T cell receptor beta chain came from a study of blood T cell repertoires in COVID-19. This clone occurred a few times. The germline V gene encodes CDR1 SEHNR and CDR2 FQNEAQ (reference sequence). There are 16 residues in the CDR3. J lost 2 bases, V lost 1 base, and 8 bases had no gene match. Assay used: immunoSEQ multiplex PCR; TCRdb lists only in-frame clones, some missing. The sample lists about 270,000 clones, 81% seen once, with less than 3% in the top ten. This receptor was taken from a woman aged 60-70 years with active or convalescent COVID-19. Sample: peripheral blood. This chain connects TRBV7-9 to TRBJ2-7; TRBD1 aligns across 7 bases. CDR3 bases: TGTGCCAGCAGCTTAGTCAGGTGGGACAGCCCCTACGAGCAGTACTTC. As protein: CASSLVRWDSPYEQYF. Complete variable domain (other parts from reference TRBV7-9 and TRBJ2-7): DTGVSQNPRHKITKRGQNVTFRCDPISEHNRLYWYRQTLGQGPEFLTYFQNEAQLEKSRLLSDRFSAERPKGSFSTLEIQRTEQGDSAMYLCASSLVRWDSPYEQYFGPGTRLTVT.